The 5 T cell receptor beta chains given below trace back to one sample, sequenced in a study of cytomegalovirus exposure and HLA in healthy donors. The PCR employed 60 Vbeta primers together with 13 Jbeta primers. Libraries were prepared by immunoSEQ multiplex PCR; TCRdb keeps only in-frame clonotypes and omits some of them. The sample lists 90,000 to 100,000 clones, approximately 66% occurring once. The sequenced sample was PBMCs. The origin of the receptors is a man aged 30-40 years in good health and CMV-seronegative.

This clone was counted between two and nine times. This chain joins TRBV7-9 and TRBJ1-1, with D uncertain. The CDR3 totals 13 residues. CDR1 and CDR2 (germline): SEHNR, FQNEAQ (reference sequence). V lost 2 bases and J lost 4, with 8 bases in between. In DNA form, the CDR3 reads TGTGCCAGCAGCTTATTGGAGGTCACTGAAGCTTTCTTT. Translated, it gives CASSLLEVTEAFF.

The V call is TRBV15, the J call TRBJ2-5, with D perhaps TRBD2 (6 bases). The CDR3 covers 14 residues. Germline CDR1 LNHNV, CDR2 YYDKDF (reference sequence). The V and J ends lost 0 bases and 7 bases respectively, with 12 bases between them. The CDR3 loop is CATSRERWGGTQYF. As DNA, the CDR3 is TGTGCCACCAGCAGAGAGCGCTGGGGAGGGACCCAGTACTTC.

The V and J genes are TRBV18 and TRBJ2-5; 10 bases agree with TRBD2. Per the germline V gene, CDR1 is KGHSH and CDR2 is LQKENI. With 1 base clipped from V and 2 bases from J, the junction kept 4 bases outside the gene matches. This CDR3 spans 16 amino acids. The CDR3 reads CASSPQRGGVQETQYF. The CDR3 nucleotides read TGTGCCAGCTCACCACAGCGGGGGGGCGTTCAAGAGACCCAGTACTTC.

J is TRBJ1-1 and V is TRBV5-1; TRBD1 is a possible D gene (6 bases). Germline V gives CDR1 SGHRS, CDR2 YFSETQ. Trimming removed 0 bases from V and 4 bases from J, with 7 bases in between. This CDR3 comprises 13 residues. The CDR3, as DNA: TGCGCCAGCAGCTTGGAAGGGGGCACTGAAGCTTTCTTT. It is translated as CASSLEGGTEAFF.

In its sample, this clone was seen a few times. The chain is built from TRBV2 and TRBJ1-5; D gene ambiguous. Trimming removed 7 bases from V and 0 bases from J, with 7 bases in between. Germline V gene data show CDR1 as SNHLY and CDR2 as FYNNEI. The CDR3 spans 13 residues. CDR3 bases: TGTGCCAGCATGGAGGATAGCAATCAGCCCCAGCATTTT. Protein: CASMEDSNQPQHF.